Listed below are T cell receptor beta chains from one sample, sequenced in a study of early T cells in non-severe SARS-CoV-2 infection. TCRdb analysed the 5' RACE reads with MiXCR anew, one entry per CDR3 protein. The table records 65,000 to 95,000 distinct CDR3 sequences, 15% to 20% of them present only once. The sequencing input was whole blood. The receptors shown here come from an adult who was a healthcare worker with PCR-confirmed SARS-CoV-2 infection or an uninfected control (not recorded which). CDR3s include the opening cysteine and the closing phenylalanine or tryptophan. D genes are given only for firm matches. Part of the rows lack a size; the others show once, few, many or a class for expanded clones.

abundance	v_gene	j_gene	d_gene	CDR3aa	CDR3nt
.	TRBV29-1	TRBJ2-1	.	CSVLIWEQFF	TGCAGCGTGCTGATATGGGAGCAGTTCTTC
.	TRBV12-3/TRBV12-4	TRBJ1-2	.	CASRPDKTYGYTF	TGTGCCAGCAGACCGGACAAGACCTATGGCTACACCTTC
.	TRBV3-1	TRBJ1-4	.	CASSPAAGSTNEKLFF	TGTGCCAGCAGCCCCGCCGCGGGCTCAACTAATGAAAAACTGTTTTTT
few	TRBV7-3	TRBJ2-2	.	CASAPDPGRGRTGELFF	TGTGCCAGCGCTCCCGATCCCGGCAGGGGACGTACCGGGGAGCTGTTTTTT
few	TRBV29-1	TRBJ2-7	TRBD1	CSAKRTGKSHEQYF	TGCAGCGCCAAACGGACAGGGAAGTCCCACGAGCAGTACTTC
few	TRBV28	TRBJ2-1	.	CASSFMDRYYNEQFF	TGTGCCAGCAGTTTTATGGACAGATACTACAATGAGCAGTTCTTC
.	TRBV7-8	TRBJ2-7	TRBD2	CASSLRTSGLSYEQYF	TGTGCCAGCAGCTTGAGGACTAGCGGTTTATCCTACGAGCAGTACTTC
few	TRBV20-1	TRBJ1-4	.	CSATGVGAPGTNEKLFF	TGCAGTGCTACCGGGGTGGGGGCCCCTGGAACTAATGAAAAACTGTTTTTT
.	TRBV6-6	TRBJ2-3	TRBD2	CASSSRTGGRTDTQYF	TGTGCCAGCAGTTCTCGAACGGGGGGGCGTACAGATACGCAGTATTTT
.	TRBV11-2	TRBJ2-1	.	CASSGPNSYNEQFF	TGTGCCAGCAGCGGGCCCAACTCCTACAATGAGCAGTTCTTC
.	TRBV19	TRBJ2-2	.	CASSMAGSYTGELFF	TGTGCCAGTAGTATGGCCGGCAGTTACACCGGGGAGCTGTTTTTT
few	TRBV20-1	TRBJ2-7	.	CSARENRWSVTYEQYF	TGCAGTGCTAGAGAGAACAGGTGGTCGGTTACCTACGAGCAGTACTTC
.	TRBV20-1	TRBJ1-2	TRBD1	CSARGQGDYGYTF	TGCAGTGCTCGAGGACAGGGCGACTATGGCTACACCTTC
.	TRBV28	TRBJ1-1	.	CASSQFSGFMNTEAFF	TGTGCCAGCAGTCAATTCAGCGGATTCATGAACACTGAAGCTTTCTTT
few	TRBV19	TRBJ2-1	TRBD2	CASSPPRLAKSYNEQFF	TGTGCCAGTAGCCCACCCCGACTAGCGAAGTCCTACAATGAGCAGTTCTTC
many	TRBV11-2	TRBJ1-1	.	CASSLAGGLSTEAFF	TGTGCCAGCAGCTTAGCGGGGGGCCTTAGCACTGAAGCTTTCTTT
.	TRBV29-1	TRBJ2-3	TRBD1	CSARQGRTDTQYF	TGCAGCGCTAGACAGGGGAGGACAGATACGCAGTATTTT
.	TRBV5-1	TRBJ1-1	.	CASSYTPGKATEAFF	TGCGCCAGCAGCTATACGCCCGGGAAGGCCACTGAAGCTTTCTTT
.	TRBV12-3/TRBV12-4	TRBJ2-1	TRBD1	CASSLDRAEQFF	TGTGCCAGCAGTTTGGACAGGGCTGAGCAGTTCTTC
many	TRBV5-1	TRBJ1-1	.	CASSLQGPNTEAFF	TGCGCCAGCAGCTTGCAGGGACCCAACACTGAAGCTTTCTTT
few	TRBV6-5	TRBJ1-1	.	CASSSRRRQTEAFF	TGTGCCAGCAGTTCTCGGAGGAGACAGACTGAAGCTTTCTTT
many	TRBV7-2	TRBJ1-2	.	CASSLGPQASNYGYTF	TGTGCCAGCAGCCTGGGACCACAGGCTTCTAACTATGGCTACACCTTC
few	TRBV6-5	TRBJ1-1	TRBD1	CASSYGQGANKAFF	TGTGCCAGCAGTTACGGGCAGGGGGCTAATAAGGCTTTCTTT
few	TRBV7-9	TRBJ1-4	TRBD1	CASSWGDRNEKLFF	TGTGCCAGCAGCTGGGGGGACAGAAATGAAAAACTGTTTTTT
.	TRBV16	TRBJ1-2	.	CASSQLRGTWDGYTF	TGTGCCAGCAGCCAGCTCAGGGGCACCTGGGATGGCTACACCTTC
once	TRBV12-3/TRBV12-4	TRBJ1-2	TRBD1	CASSLPDRARNYGYTF	TGTGCCAGCAGTCTTCCAGACAGGGCGAGGAACTATGGCTACACCTTC
few	TRBV11-3	TRBJ2-7	TRBD2	CASSPLAGFEEQYF	TGTGCCAGCAGCCCACTAGCGGGATTCGAAGAGCAGTACTTC
few	TRBV5-1	TRBJ2-6	.	CASIRVPRSGANVLTF	TGCGCCAGCATAAGGGTACCACGATCTGGGGCCAACGTCCTGACTTTC
many	TRBV28	TRBJ2-7	.	CASSLTGGPPYEQYF	TGTGCCAGCAGTCTAACCGGGGGACCCCCCTACGAGCAGTACTTC
.	TRBV18	TRBJ1-5	.	CASSPSGSQNQPQHF	TGTGCCAGCTCACCGTCCGGCAGCCAAAATCAGCCCCAGCATTTT
few	TRBV3-1	TRBJ1-5	.	CASSQDVAGGQPQHF	TGTGCCAGCAGCCAAGATGTAGCGGGAGGGCAGCCCCAGCATTTT
.	TRBV11-2	TRBJ1-1	.	CASSTLSLANTEAFF	TGTGCCAGCAGCACGCTCTCACTGGCGAACACTGAAGCTTTCTTT
many	TRBV30	TRBJ1-1	TRBD1	CAWTTGGTEAFF	TGTGCCTGGACGACAGGGGGGACTGAAGCTTTCTTT
.	TRBV28	TRBJ1-1	.	CASSSAVTTHNTEAFF	TGTGCCAGCAGTTCGGCGGTAACCACCCACAACACTGAAGCTTTCTTT